These T cell receptor beta chains were read from a single sample in a study of metastatic and nonmetastatic thyroid tumors. TCRdb used MiXCR to call clones anew from the PCR reads. The sample has 7,500 to 9,000 clones; around a quarter are singletons. The sample was tumor tissue. The receptors stem from a female donor with papillary thyroid cancer or a benign thyroid nodule (not recorded which). Some clones in this sample may be carry-over from other donors' samples. CDR3s include the opening cysteine and the closing phenylalanine or tryptophan. Fields, in order: clone size, J gene, V gene, D gene, CDR3 DNA, CDR3 protein. A D gene is named only where the DNA matches it firmly. Expanded clones get a size class; other rows say once, few or many, or leave the size out.

. TRBJ2-1 TRBV19 TRBD1 TGTGCCAGTAGTAAGGGGCGACAGGGGCAAGATGAGCAGTTCTTC CASSKGRQGQDEQFF
medium-sized TRBJ1-5 TRBV20-1 . TGCAGTGCTAGGATAGGGGGAGATGACCAGCCCCAGCATTTT CSARIGGDDQPQHF
once TRBJ1-4 TRBV12-3/TRBV12-4 . TGTGCCAGCAGACTGTGGTCCCCTGATGAAAAACTGTTTTTT CASRLWSPDEKLFF
. TRBJ1-6 TRBV20-1 . TGCAGTGCTAACCCGGGGGGGGCTATCTTGGATTCACCCCTCCACTTT CSANPGGAILDSPLHF
. TRBJ2-1 TRBV7-2 TRBD2 TGTGCCAGCAGCTTTAGCGGGAGGGCCGGGTACAATGAGCAGTTCTTC CASSFSGRAGYNEQFF
many TRBJ2-3 TRBV9 . TGTGCCAGCAGCGTAGGCACTTCAGGCACAGATACGCAGTATTTT CASSVGTSGTDTQYF
. TRBJ2-1 TRBV20-1 . TGCAGTGCTAGGTCGAGGAGGGGTCAGATCGTCTACAATGAGCAGTTCTTC CSARSRRGQIVYNEQFF
. TRBJ2-7 TRBV18 TRBD1 TGTGCCAGCTCAAGGGCAGGGGGCTCCTACGAGCAGTACTTC CASSRAGGSYEQYF
few TRBJ1-1 TRBV6-1 TRBD1 TGTGCCAGCAGAAAACAGGGGTATGGTGAAGCTTTCTTT CASRKQGYGEAFF
many TRBJ2-3 TRBV4-1 . TGCGCCAGCAGCCCCCTATTGGTAAAAGGGGAGGGCACAGATACGCAGTATTTT CASSPLLVKGEGTDTQYF
many TRBJ2-3 TRBV9 . TGTGCCAGCAGCTCCGTAGGTAGCGGCCCTAGCACAGATACGCAGTATTTT CASSSVGSGPSTDTQYF
. TRBJ2-7 TRBV19 . TGTGCCAGCAGTTTAACAGGCCCGCTGCGGGTGTACTTC CASSLTGPLRVYF
. TRBJ2-7 TRBV4-3 . TGCGCCAGCAGCCAAGGAACCACTTACTCCTACGAGCAGTACTTC CASSQGTTYSYEQYF